Listed here are 18 T cell receptor beta chains from one sample, sequenced in a study of T-cell reconstitution after alpha-beta-depleted transplantation in children. It was with unique molecular identifiers that the TCRbeta library was prepared. MiXCR, run by TCRdb on the PCR reads, gives a single entry per CDR3 protein. The sample yields under 300,000 distinct CDR3 sequences, 11% seen once. Source: peripheral blood, taken 180 days after TCRalphabeta/CD19-depleted stem cell transplant. The receptors shown here come from a male patient aged 2 to 10 who had a stem cell transplant for chronic granulomatous disease, so the T cells may come from the graft donor.

This clonotype was detected many times. The V and J genes are TRBV29-1 and TRBJ1-1, with 7 nucleotides matching TRBD1. Germline V gives CDR1 SQVTM, CDR2 ANQGSEA. The CDR3 runs 12 residues. The V and J ends lost 7 bases and 1 base, in that order; junction bases with no gene match: 3. CDR3 residues: CSARTGNTEAFF. The DNA of the CDR3 is TGCAGCGCAAGGACAGGGAACACTGAAGCTTTCTTT.

The chain carries TRBV19 and TRBJ2-6; 8 bases fit TRBD1. Per the germline V gene, CDR1 is LNHDA and CDR2 is SQIVND (reference sequence). With 7 bases clipped from V and 4 bases from J, the junction kept 12 bases outside the gene matches. CDR3 length equals 17 residues. CDR3 sequence reads: CASTFSGTGTGANVLTF. For the CDR3, the DNA is TGTGCCAGTACCTTCTCAGGGACAGGCACCGGGGCCAACGTCCTGACTTTC.

A remark on this clonotype: This may stem from a read error, because a much larger clone lies one nucleotide away. The chain employs TRBV9 and TRBJ2-7; D perhaps matches TRBD1 (6 bases). From germline, CDR1 is SGDLS and CDR2 YYNGEE. V lost 4 bases, J lost 3 bases, and 17 bases lay in between. The CDR3 covers 15 residues. The CDR3 spells CASSPGDVSFYEQYF. CDR3 in DNA: TGTGCCAGCAGCCCAGGGGATGTGAGCTTCTACGAGCAGTACTTC.

This clonotype was seen ten or more times. The chain joins TRBV29-1 to TRBJ2-7; D gene ambiguous. Germline CDR1 reads SQVTM; CDR2 reads ANQGSEA. Trimming took 7 bases from V and 2 from J, leaving 12 bases between them. The CDR3 length is 12 residues. In nucleotides, the CDR3 is TGCAGCGCCTTGGGTCTAGCCTACGAGCAGTACTTC. Translated, it gives CSALGLAYEQYF.

Comments on this clonotype: A much larger clone differs by one base, so this may be a read error. The V gene is TRBV4-2, the J gene TRBJ2-7, with D possibly matching TRBD2 (6 bases). V gave up 4 bases and J gave up 7 bases, with 20 bases separating them. The CDR3 covers 15 residues. Germline CDR1 reads LGHNA; CDR2 reads YNFKEQ. The CDR3 loop reads CASSRDLSGEREQYF. DNA of the CDR3: TGTGCCAGCAGCCGAGATCTTTCGGGGGAGAGGGAGCAGTACTTC.

At least ten counts were recorded for this clonotype. This chain uses TRBV12-5 with TRBJ2-3; TRBD2 aligns across 9 bases. This CDR3 has 15 amino acids. The V and J ends lost 5 bases and 6 bases, in that order; junction bases with no gene match: 9. Germline values: CDR1 LGHNT, CDR2 FRNRAP. CDR3 sequence: CASGREAGGPDTQYF. The CDR3 DNA sequence: TGTGCTAGTGGTCGGGAGGCGGGGGGGCCGGATACGCAGTATTTT.

This clonotype was picked up a small number of times. The chain is built from TRBV19 and TRBJ2-5, with D possibly TRBD2 on 5 matching bases. Germline V gene data show CDR1 as LNHDA and CDR2 as SQIVND (reference sequence). V was shortened by 6 bases and J by 1 base, with 21 bases between the two germline ends. The CDR3 covers 17 residues. CDR3 bases: TGTGCCAGTAGCTATGGACTCAGGCCCCCGACCCAAGAGACCCAGTACTTC. Its protein product is CASSYGLRPPTQETQYF. The full variable domain, with the rest looked up from reference TRBV19 and TRBJ2-5, is DGGITQSPKYLFRKEGQNVTLSCEQNLNHDAMYWYRQDPGQGLRLIYYSQIVNDFQKGDIAEGYSVSREKKESFPLTVTSAQKNPTAFYLCASSYGLRPPTQETQYFGPGTRLLVL.

As for this clonotype: Given a much more abundant clone one base away, this may be a read error. The rearrangement links TRBV29-1 to TRBJ2-1; 14 positions agree with TRBD2. CDR1 and CDR2 (germline): SQVTM, ANQGSEA. CDR3 size: 15 residues. The CDR3 is CSVRGLAGEGQEQIF. Here the CDR3 DNA reads TGCAGCGTTCGGGGACTAGCGGGAGAGGGGCAAGAGCAGATCTTC.

In this sample, this clonotype turned up many times. For the CDR3, the DNA is TGTGCCAGCAGGGCGACCGGGACAGTTAACACCGGGGAGCTGTTTTTT. Amino acid sequence: CASRATGTVNTGELFF. The genes are TRBV12-3 or TRBV12-4 and TRBJ2-2; 7 bases map to TRBD1. V trimming: 6 bases; J trimming: 2 bases; junction bases outside the gene matches: 9. The CDR3 consists of 16 residues.

The sample holds many counts of this clonotype. This chain connects TRBV7-6 to TRBJ2-5, with unresolved D. Germline V gene sequence: CDR1 SGHVS, CDR2 FNYEAQ. The V and J ends lost 0 bases and 5 bases respectively, with 10 bases between them. This CDR3 has 14 residues. The CDR3 reads CASSLASELETQYF. DNA of the CDR3: TGTGCCAGCAGCTTAGCGTCGGAGTTGGAGACCCAGTACTTC.

This sequence joins TRBV18 and TRBJ1-2, with a possible D match to TRBD1 (6 bases). The CDR3 extends over 12 amino acids. CDR1 KGHSH and CDR2 LQKENI come from the germline V gene. The V end lost 4 bases, the J end lost 6 bases, and 9 bases lay between the germline ends. CDR3 loop: CASSRQVDGYTF. Here the CDR3 DNA reads TGTGCCAGCTCACGACAGGTTGATGGCTACACCTTC.

Ten or more counts support this clonotype. The chain couples TRBV11-2 to TRBJ1-4, with D hard to call. Germline V gene sequence: CDR1 SGHAT, CDR2 FQNNGV. Trimming stripped 5 bases from V and 8 bases from J, with 15 bases between. This CDR3 spans 14 amino acids. CDR3 DNA: TGTGCCAGCAGCCCATGGGCCGCTACGGAAAAACTGTTTTTT. Its translation is CASSPWAATEKLFF.

This clonotype has ten or more counts. This rearrangement joins TRBV20-1 to TRBJ2-5; 10 bases agree with TRBD2. The CDR3 is 16 amino acids. CDR1 is DFQATT, CDR2 SNEGSKA, per germline (reference sequence). Unmatched junction bases numbered 16, after V lost 3 bases and J lost 9 bases. CDR3 nucleotide sequence: TGCAGTGCTAGTAACTTCGCTAGCGGGAGCGGGGGGGCCCAGTACTTC. It specifies CSASNFASGSGGAQYF.

In this sample, this clonotype turned up many times. The gene calls are TRBV20-1 and TRBJ2-6, with D unresolved. Germline V CDR1 and CDR2: DFQATT, SNEGSKA (reference sequence). This CDR3 has 16 amino acids. V shed 0 bases and J shed 4 bases, with 13 bases lying between them. CDR3 coding DNA: TGCAGTGCTAGAGATTTACCGGTTGAGGGGGCCAACGTCCTGACTTTC. Amino acids: CSARDLPVEGANVLTF.

This chain uses TRBV12-3 or TRBV12-4 with TRBJ1-1; D gene ambiguous. V shed 0 bases and J shed 0 bases, with 11 bases lying between them. This CDR3 is 16 amino acids long. CDR3 coding DNA: TGTGCCAGCAGTTTAGCGGCAGCGAGTATGAACACTGAAGCTTTCTTT. Translation gives CASSLAAASMNTEAFF.

In its sample, this clonotype was seen many times. The genes are TRBV15 and TRBJ2-3; D not resolved. V was cut by 5 bases and J by 11 bases, with 17 bases left in between. Germline-derived CDR1 and CDR2 are LNHNV and YYDKDF (reference sequence). The CDR3 extends over 13 amino acids. The DNA for the CDR3 is TGTGCCACCAGCCCTCCTGGGTTGGGTGGGCAGTATTTT. Translation: CATSPPGLGGQYF. Full variable domain (remainder filled in from reference TRBV15 and TRBJ2-3): DAMVIQNPRYQVTQFGKPVTLSCSQTLNHNVMYWYQQKSSQAPKLLFHYYDKDFNNEADTPDNFQSRRPNTSFCFLDIRSPGLGDTAMYLCATSPPGLGGQYFGPGTRLTVL.

The genes are TRBV7-7 and TRBJ2-1, with no clear D. The V end was cut by 1 base, the J end by 4 bases, with 11 bases between. Germline values: CDR1 SSHAT, CDR2 FNYEAQ (reference sequence). The CDR3 loop spans 15 amino acids. The CDR3 region has the DNA TGTGCCAGCAGCTTAGTGATAACTCATTACAATGAGCAGTTCTTC. It codes for CASSLVITHYNEQFF.

This clonotype was observed at least ten times. V is TRBV7-2 and J is TRBJ2-1; 9 bases are shared with TRBD2. Germline V gives CDR1 SGHTA, CDR2 FQGNSA. V trimming: 7 bases; J trimming: 4 bases; junction bases outside the gene matches: 8. CDR3 length: 15 residues. CDR3 sequence reads: CASTVSGGTYNEQFF. The CDR3 region has the DNA TGTGCCAGCACCGTAAGCGGGGGGACTTACAATGAGCAGTTCTTC.